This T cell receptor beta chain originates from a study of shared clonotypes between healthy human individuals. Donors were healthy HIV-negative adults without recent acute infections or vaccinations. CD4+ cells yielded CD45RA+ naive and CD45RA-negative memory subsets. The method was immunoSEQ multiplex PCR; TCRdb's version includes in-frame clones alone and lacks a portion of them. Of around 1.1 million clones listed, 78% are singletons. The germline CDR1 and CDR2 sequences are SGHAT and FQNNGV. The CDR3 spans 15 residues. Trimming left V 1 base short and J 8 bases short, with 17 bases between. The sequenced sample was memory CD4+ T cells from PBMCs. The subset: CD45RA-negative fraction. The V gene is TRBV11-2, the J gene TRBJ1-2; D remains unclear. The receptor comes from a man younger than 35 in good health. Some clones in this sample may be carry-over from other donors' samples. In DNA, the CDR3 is TGTGCCAGCAGCTTAGTCGTTGGCATAACTCTGGGCTACACCTTC. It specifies CASSLVVGITLGYTF.